Below, 24 T cell receptor beta chains from the same sample are listed, as sequenced in a study of human T cells and chemical hapten exposure. Time point in this sample: patch test 3, about 24 weeks after DPC sensitization. The treatment here: therapeutic diphenylcyclopropenone sensitization with weekly scalp DPC. One entry per CDR3 protein results from TCRdb running MiXCR on the RACE reads. This table holds roughly 97,000 distinct CDR3 sequences, 25% to 30% found once. Source: whole blood, taken in connection with sensitization to the hapten diphenylcyclopropenone (DPC). The receptors here all came from a man in his forties or fifties with alopecia areata. Some clones in this sample may be carry-over from other donors' samples.

This CDR3 is CASTAGSGGKDTQYF. CDR3 in DNA: TGCGCCAGCACCGCGGGAAGCGGGGGGAAGGATACGCAGTATTTT. This rearrangement joins TRBV10-1 to TRBJ2-3; TRBD2 agrees at 9 bases. CDR1 is WNHNN and CDR2 is SYGVQD in the germline V gene (reference sequence). This CDR3 spans 15 amino acids. With V trimmed by 7 bases and J by 6 bases, 11 bases remained unmatched.

This clonotype was recorded a few times. The chain combines TRBV5-1 with TRBJ2-3, with 10 nucleotides matching TRBD1. Germline V gives CDR1 SGHRS, CDR2 YFSETQ. The CDR3 consists of 16 residues. The ends lost 1 base at V and 5 bases at J; junction bases unmatched: 7. This CDR3 reads CASSLRGQGSGDTQYF. CDR3 DNA: TGCGCCAGCAGCTTGAGGGGACAGGGGTCGGGAGATACGCAGTATTTT. The full variable domain, rest sourced from reference TRBV5-1 and TRBJ2-3, is KAGVTQTPRYLIKTRGQQVTLSCSPISGHRSVSWYQQTPGQGLQFLFEYFSETQRNKGNFPGRFSGRQFSNSRSEMNVSTLELGDSALYLCASSLRGQGSGDTQYFGPGTRLTVL.

DNA for the CDR3: TGTGCCAGCAGTTCCCTGCAGGGGTTCGCTGAAGCTTTCTTT. Its translation: CASSSLQGFAEAFF. The chain combines TRBV12-3 or TRBV12-4 with TRBJ1-1; D is perhaps TRBD1 (6 bases). V shed 4 bases and J shed 6 bases, with 15 bases lying between them. This CDR3 contains 14 residues.

The genes are TRBV29-1 and TRBJ1-1; D may be TRBD1 (6 bases). Germline V gives CDR1 SQVTM, CDR2 ANQGSEA. V lost 6 bases, J lost 4 bases, and 15 bases lay in between. The CDR3 spans 13 residues. The CDR3 reads CSVSTGRSTEAFF. DNA of the CDR3: TGCAGCGTGTCAACAGGGCGAAGCACTGAAGCTTTCTTT. The whole variable domain, remainder taken from reference TRBV29-1 and TRBJ1-1, is SAVISQKPSRDICQRGTSLTIQCQVDSQVTMMFWYRQQPGQSLTLIATANQGSEATYESGFVIDKFPISRPNLTFSTLTVSNMSPEDSSIYLCSVSTGRSTEAFFGQGTRLTVV.

The rearrangement joins TRBV7-2 to TRBJ2-3; TRBD1 or TRBD2 may be the D gene (5 bases each). The CDR3 contains 16 residues. V was trimmed by 2 bases and J by 2 bases, leaving 14 bases between them. In germline, CDR1 is SGHTA, CDR2 FQGNSA. The chain's CDR3 is CASSLRRLGTTDTQYF. In nucleotides, the CDR3 is TGTGCCAGCAGCTTAAGGAGACTGGGGACCACAGATACGCAGTATTTT.

CDR3 in amino acids: CASSWGQGQFF. The CDR3 DNA follows: TGTGCCAGCAGTTGGGGACAGGGACAGTTCTTC. The rearrangement links TRBV6-6 to TRBJ2-1, with TRBD1 matching 9 bases. With 4 bases clipped from V and 13 bases from J, the junction kept 2 bases outside the gene matches. The CDR3 totals 11 residues. Germline CDR1 is MNHNY and CDR2 is SVGAGI (reference sequence).

This sequence joins TRBV28 and TRBJ1-6, with TRBD1 matching over 7 bases. Germline V CDR1 and CDR2: MDHEN, SYDVKM. CDR3 size: 14 residues. J lost 9 bases, V lost 4 bases, and 6 bases had no gene match. The chain's CDR3 is CASSSGGEGSPLHF. The CDR3 coding sequence is TGTGCCAGCAGTTCAGGGGGGGAGGGTTCACCCCTCCACTTT.

This clonotype was found a few times. The chain links TRBV9 to TRBJ2-3; D is perhaps TRBD1 or TRBD2 (5 bases each). CDR3 size: 15 residues. Trimming shortened V by 4 bases and J by 1 base, and 13 bases separated the two germline ends. The V gene's germline CDR1 is SGDLS and CDR2 YYNGEE. The CDR3 sequence: CASSPTGRGTDTQYF. DNA for the CDR3: TGTGCCAGCAGCCCTACGGGACGAGGCACAGATACGCAGTATTTT.

The chain has TRBV12-3 or TRBV12-4 and TRBJ2-3; 7 nucleotides line up with TRBD2. The CDR3 runs 14 residues. J was trimmed by 2 bases and V by 3 bases; bases with no gene match: 2. CDR3 coding DNA: TGTGCCAGCAGTTTGGGACTACCCACAGATACGCAGTATTTT. It codes for CASSLGLPTDTQYF.

This chain uses TRBV6-1 with TRBJ2-1, with 7 bases fitting TRBD1. This CDR3 spans 14 amino acids. V dropped 5 bases and J dropped 5; count of bases not matched to a gene: 6. CDR1 and CDR2 (germline): MNHNS, SASEGT. CDR3 in DNA: TGTGCCAGCAGTCCGCGGACAGGAGACAATGAGCAGTTCTTC. This codes for CASSPRTGDNEQFF.

This clonotype was seen a handful of times. V is TRBV27 and J is TRBJ2-7, with 8 positions matching TRBD2. V gave up 5 bases and J gave up 3 bases; unmatched junction bases: 9. This CDR3 has 15 amino acids. Germline assignment: CDR1 MNHEY and CDR2 SMNVEV (reference sequence). The DNA of the CDR3 is TGTGCCAGCAGTGCGTCCGGGACTAGTAACTACGAGCAGTACTTC. Encoded protein: CASSASGTSNYEQYF.

The chain joins TRBV12-3 or TRBV12-4 to TRBJ2-1, with 11 bases that match TRBD1. The CDR3 consists of 14 residues. V gave up 4 bases and J gave up 10 bases; unmatched junction bases: 6. CDR3: CASSSGTGGREQFF. CDR3 DNA: TGTGCCAGCAGTTCCGGGACAGGGGGACGGGAGCAGTTCTTC.

The chain combines TRBV27 with TRBJ1-5; possibly TRBD1 for D (5 bases). The CDR3 loop spans 14 amino acids. Trimming stripped 3 bases from V and 9 bases from J, with 15 bases between. CDR1 is MNHEY and CDR2 is SMNVEV in the germline V gene (reference sequence). CDR3 nucleotide sequence: TGTGCCAGCAGTTTTGGGGCAGCCTTTGGGCCCCAGCATTTT. Translating gives CASSFGAAFGPQHF.

V usage is TRBV7-2 and J usage is TRBJ2-5; 7 bases align to TRBD1. The V gene's germline CDR1 is SGHTA and CDR2 FQGNSA. The CDR3 runs 13 residues. The ends lost 1 base at V and 5 bases at J; junction bases unmatched: 1. The DNA of the CDR3 is TGTGCCAGCAGCTTAGGACAGGGCGAGACCCAGTACTTC. This encodes CASSLGQGETQYF.

V and J are TRBV4-2 and TRBJ2-1; 9 bases agree with TRBD2. Germline values: CDR1 LGHNA, CDR2 YNFKEQ. The CDR3 has 11 residues. The trim removed 6 bases at V and 12 bases at J, leaving 3 bases unmatched. Written as DNA, the CDR3 is TGTGCCAGCAGGGAAGCGGGAGGGCAGTTCTTC. It translates to CASREAGGQFF.

This clonotype was observed a few times. The V call is TRBV7-2, the J call TRBJ2-1; 8 bases are a match to TRBD2. The V gene's germline CDR1 is SGHTA and CDR2 FQGNSA. V gave up 4 bases and J gave up 5 bases; unmatched junction bases: 13. The CDR3 extends over 17 amino acids. The CDR3 nucleotides are TGTGCCAGCAGCTCAACTATGACTAGCGCACGAAACAATGAGCAGTTCTTC. This sequence encodes CASSSTMTSARNNEQFF.

The chain joins TRBV20-1 to TRBJ2-3; D call uncertain. CDR1 and CDR2 (germline): DFQATT, SNEGSKA (reference sequence). V was cut by 2 bases and J by 0 bases, with 9 bases left in between. The CDR3 consists of 14 residues. CDR3 sequence reads: CSARLPTSTDTQYF. Here the CDR3 DNA reads TGCAGTGCTAGACTACCAACTAGCACAGATACGCAGTATTTT.

This clonotype turned up a few times. This rearrangement joins TRBV6-2 or TRBV6-3 to TRBJ2-3, with TRBD1 matching over 9 bases. Germline loops: CDR1 MNHEY, CDR2 SVGEGT. The CDR3 is made up of 16 amino acids. After removal of 6 bases from V and 1 base from J, the junction contained 8 bases not matched to a gene. The CDR3 region is CASRGQGWVGTDTQYF. DNA of the CDR3: TGTGCCAGCAGGGGACAGGGATGGGTTGGCACAGATACGCAGTATTTT.

The chain couples TRBV20-1 to TRBJ2-1; 7 bases map to TRBD1. The CDR3 covers 13 residues. Trimming at V came to 2 bases and at J to 8 bases, leaving 6 bases not matched to a gene. The germline CDR1 and CDR2 sequences are DFQATT and SNEGSKA (reference sequence). The CDR3 region has the DNA TGCAGTGCTAGATCTGGGACAGTGGATGAGCAGTTCTTC. This translates into CSARSGTVDEQFF.

The chain recombines TRBV5-6 with TRBJ2-2; possible D gene TRBD1, 5 bases. The CDR3 has 15 residues. V dropped 3 bases and J dropped 1 base, with 10 bases sitting between them. Looked up from germline, CDR1 is SGHDT and CDR2 is YYEEEE. CDR3 residues: CASSSTALNTGELFF. The CDR3 region has the DNA TGTGCCAGCAGCTCGACAGCCTTGAACACCGGGGAGCTGTTTTTT.

The V call is TRBV10-3, the J call TRBJ2-7; 9 nucleotides agree with TRBD1. Germline CDR1 and CDR2: ENHRY and SYGVKD. The V segment lost 6 bases and the J segment 5 bases; nucleotides outside the gene matches: 8. The CDR3 length is 14 residues. The CDR3 protein is CAIRPGQGIDEQYF. In DNA, the CDR3 is TGTGCCATCAGACCGGGACAGGGAATCGACGAGCAGTACTTC.

This clonotype was counted between two and nine times. The chain has TRBV20-1 and TRBJ2-7; possibly TRBD1 or TRBD2 for D (5 bases each). Germline V gene sequence: CDR1 DFQATT, CDR2 SNEGSKA (reference sequence). V gave up 1 base and J gave up 5 bases, with 12 bases separating them. The CDR3 has 13 amino acids. In DNA, the CDR3 is TGCAGTGCTAGAGGGGGGAGCAGGAACGAGCAGTACTTC. This gives the protein CSARGGSRNEQYF.

The chain employs TRBV27 and TRBJ1-6; 7 bases map to TRBD1. Germline V lookup: CDR1 MNHEY, CDR2 SMNVEV (reference sequence). The CDR3 consists of 14 residues. The J segment lost 9 bases and the V segment lost 7 bases, leaving 9 bases of the junction unmatched. CDR3 residues: CASTLQGNSSPLHF. DNA of the CDR3: TGTGCCAGCACGTTACAGGGGAATAGTTCACCCCTCCACTTT.

This clonotype was detected only a few times. The chain uses TRBV20-1 and TRBJ1-1, with D unclear. Germline CDR1 is DFQATT and CDR2 is SNEGSKA (reference sequence). Trimming took 3 bases from V and 5 from J, leaving 7 bases between them. There are 11 residues in the CDR3. CDR3 nucleotides: TGCAGTGCTAGGGGAGATACTGAAGCTTTCTTT. As protein: CSARGDTEAFF.